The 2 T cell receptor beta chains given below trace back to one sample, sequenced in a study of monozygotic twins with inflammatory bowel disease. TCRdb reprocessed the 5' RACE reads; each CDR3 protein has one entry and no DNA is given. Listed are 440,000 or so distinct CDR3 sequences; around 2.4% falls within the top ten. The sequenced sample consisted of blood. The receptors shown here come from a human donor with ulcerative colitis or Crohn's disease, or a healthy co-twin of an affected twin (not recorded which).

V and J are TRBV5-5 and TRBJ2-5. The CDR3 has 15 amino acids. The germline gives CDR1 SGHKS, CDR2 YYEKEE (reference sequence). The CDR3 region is CASRAKLTQQETQYF.

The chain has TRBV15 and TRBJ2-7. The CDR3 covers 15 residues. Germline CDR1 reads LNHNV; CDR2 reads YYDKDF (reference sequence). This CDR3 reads CATSRDRVGWYEQYF.